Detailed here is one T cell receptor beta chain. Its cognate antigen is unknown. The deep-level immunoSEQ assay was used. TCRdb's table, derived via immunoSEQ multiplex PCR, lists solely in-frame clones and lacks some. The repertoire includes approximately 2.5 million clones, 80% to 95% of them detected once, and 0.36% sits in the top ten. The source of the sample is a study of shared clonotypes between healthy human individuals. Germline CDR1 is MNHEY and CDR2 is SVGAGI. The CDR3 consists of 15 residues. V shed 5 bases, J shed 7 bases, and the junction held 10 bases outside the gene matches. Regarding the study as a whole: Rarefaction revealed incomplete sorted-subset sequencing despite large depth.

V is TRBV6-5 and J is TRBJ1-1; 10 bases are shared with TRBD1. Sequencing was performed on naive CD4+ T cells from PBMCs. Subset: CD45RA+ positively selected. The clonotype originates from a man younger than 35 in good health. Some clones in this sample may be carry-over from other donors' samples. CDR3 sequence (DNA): TGTGCCAGCAGTCGCGCGACAGGGGGCAACGGTGAAGCTTTCTTT. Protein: CASSRATGGNGEAFF.